This entry lists 21 T cell receptor beta chains sequenced from one sample in a study of graft-versus-host responses after intestinal transplantation. Which antigens these TCRs recognize remains unknown. The method was immunoSEQ multiplex PCR; TCRdb's version includes in-frame clones alone and lacks a portion of them. The data contain about 100,000 clones, about nine tenths of them seen just once; the ten biggest clones take up 0.15% to 0.2%. Sequencing used unstimulated CD4+ T cells sorted from spleen or lymph node cells, obtained before transplant. The receptors here all came from a human donor who was the organ donor for an intestinal transplant.

V gene TRBV11-2 combines with J gene TRBJ2-1; D is uncertain. CDR1 and CDR2 (germline): SGHAT, FQNNGV. Trimming removed 3 bases at V and 5 bases at J, with 11 bases between. The CDR3 contains 14 residues. CDR3: CASSFIKPNNEQFF. In DNA form, the CDR3 reads TGTGCCAGCAGCTTCATTAAGCCAAACAATGAGCAGTTCTTC.

The genes are TRBV27 and TRBJ2-1; TRBD1 might be the D (6 bases). With 3 bases removed from V and 5 bases from J, the gap between germline ends came to 14 bases. The CDR3 is 15 amino acids. Germline V gives CDR1 MNHEY, CDR2 SMNVEV (reference sequence). As DNA, the CDR3 is TGTGCCAGCAGTTTTAATGGACAGCTGAACAATGAGCAGTTCTTC. It is translated as CASSFNGQLNNEQFF.

The chain links TRBV19 to TRBJ1-2, with D uncertain. The CDR3 is 10 amino acids. V lost 6 bases to trimming and J lost 5 bases, with 4 bases between them. From germline, CDR1 is LNHDA and CDR2 SQIVND (reference sequence). For the CDR3, the DNA is TGTGCCAGTAGCCGTTATGGCTACACCTTC. Amino acid sequence: CASSRYGYTF.

The J gene is TRBJ2-5, the V gene TRBV9; 9 nucleotides match TRBD2. CDR1 and CDR2 (germline): SGDLS, YYNGEE. V shed 3 bases and J 3 bases; nucleotides not matched to a gene: 6. The CDR3 spans 15 residues. This CDR3 is CASSALTSGKETQYF. The CDR3 nucleotides are TGTGCCAGCAGCGCTTTGACTAGCGGTAAAGAGACCCAGTACTTC.

The chain recombines TRBV6-1 with TRBJ2-7; no definite D call. V dropped 2 bases and J dropped 2 bases, with 7 bases sitting between them. There are 13 residues in the CDR3. Germline V lookup: CDR1 MNHNS, CDR2 SASEGT. The chain's CDR3 is CASSEPLAYEQYF. CDR3 in DNA: TGTGCCAGCAGTGAACCCTTAGCCTACGAGCAGTACTTC.

This chain links TRBV7-2 with TRBJ2-7; weak D call: TRBD2 (6 bases). Deletions cut 1 base from V and 4 bases from J, with 8 bases between. CDR3 size: 13 residues. Germline V gene data show CDR1 as SGHTA and CDR2 as FQGNSA. The CDR3 protein is CASSLVGGYEQYF. The CDR3 nucleotides are TGTGCCAGCAGCTTAGTCGGGGGTTACGAGCAGTACTTC.

This rearrangement joins TRBV19 to TRBJ1-1; tentative D call: TRBD1 (5 bases). V shed 5 bases and J shed 7 bases, with 20 bases lying between them. The CDR3 totals 15 residues. Germline loops: CDR1 LNHDA, CDR2 SQIVND (reference sequence). CDR3 residues: CASSRGVGHLLEAFF. DNA for the CDR3: TGTGCCAGTAGTCGGGGGGTGGGGCATTTGCTTGAAGCTTTCTTT.

The J gene is TRBJ1-5, the V gene TRBV18; D possibly corresponds to TRBD1 (5 bases). Germline V gene lookup returns CDR1 KGHSH and CDR2 LQKENI. The CDR3 length is 14 residues. V gave up 2 bases and J gave up 3 bases, with 8 bases separating them. The CDR3 DNA reads TGTGCCAGCTCACCAGGGGCTTACAATCAGCCCCAGCATTTT. Protein sequence: CASSPGAYNQPQHF.

This clone was picked up a small number of times. This sequence joins TRBV10-3 and TRBJ1-1; D possibly corresponds to TRBD1 (6 bases). This CDR3 region has 13 residues. The V gene's germline CDR1 is ENHRY and CDR2 SYGVKD. The V and J ends lost 10 bases and 0 bases respectively, with 12 bases between them. CDR3 bases: TGTGCCACCGGCGGACAGTTGAACACTGAAGCTTTCTTT. Its protein is CATGGQLNTEAFF.

The V call is TRBV19, the J call TRBJ1-3; D remains unclear. The V end was cut by 8 bases, the J end by 2 bases, with 25 bases between. Germline CDR1 reads LNHDA; CDR2 reads SQIVND (reference sequence). The CDR3 is 18 amino acids. CDR3 sequence: CASAPREVTSGAGNTIYF. The CDR3 DNA follows: TGTGCCAGTGCCCCACGGGAAGTCACCTCAGGCGCTGGAAACACCATATATTTT.

This sequence joins TRBV5-1 and TRBJ2-7, with a weak D call TRBD1 (6 bases). The ends were cut back, 4 bases at V and 3 bases at J, with 17 bases in the middle. From germline, CDR1 is SGHRS and CDR2 YFSETQ. CDR3 length equals 15 residues. The CDR3 DNA is TGCGCCAGCAGCCCCCGGGACACTTACAACTACGAGCAGTACTTC. Amino acids: CASSPRDTYNYEQYF.

The chain recombines TRBV4-1 with TRBJ1-1, with D unresolved. Trimming took 2 bases from V and 4 from J, leaving 14 bases between them. The CDR3 has 15 amino acids. Germline CDR1 reads MGHRA; CDR2 reads YSYEKL. DNA for the CDR3: TGCGCCAGCAGCCAAAGTCTCGCCTGGGCCACTGAAGCTTTCTTT. Amino acid sequence: CASSQSLAWATEAFF.

V gene TRBV5-5 combines with J gene TRBJ1-2; unclear D gene. The CDR3 is 14 residues long. V lost 4 bases to trimming and J lost 4 bases, with 14 bases between them. The V gene's germline CDR1 is SGHKS and CDR2 YYEKEE (reference sequence). DNA of the CDR3: TGTGCCAGCAGCCTCTCCCCCGACACCTATGGCTACACCTTC. Protein product: CASSLSPDTYGYTF.

CDR3 nucleotides: TGTGCCAGCAGCGTATTAGCGGAGGGACCGACTGAAGCTTTCTTT. This gives the protein CASSVLAEGPTEAFF. V is TRBV9 and J is TRBJ1-1; the D gene is possibly TRBD1 (5 bases). The ends were cut back, 1 base at V and 5 bases at J, with 15 bases in the middle. The CDR3 is 15 residues long. Germline CDR1 is SGDLS and CDR2 is YYNGEE.

The J gene is TRBJ2-2, the V gene TRBV27; TRBD2 agrees at 11 bases. Germline-derived CDR1 and CDR2 are MNHEY and SMNVEV (reference sequence). V trimming: 6 bases; J trimming: 5 bases; junction bases outside the gene matches: 5. This CDR3 is built from 15 residues. The chain's CDR3 is CASSPLAGVTGELFF. The CDR3 DNA follows: TGTGCCAGCAGCCCACTAGCGGGGGTTACCGGGGAGCTGTTTTTT.

This rearrangement joins TRBV7-3 to TRBJ1-6; no reliable D call. Trimming removed 1 base from V and 7 bases from J, with 8 bases in between. Germline CDR1 is SGHTA and CDR2 is FQGTGA. The CDR3 runs 14 residues. This chain's CDR3 is CASSLNPLNSPLHF. Written as DNA, the CDR3 is TGTGCCAGCAGCTTAAATCCCCTCAATTCACCCCTCCACTTT.

V is TRBV4-2 and J is TRBJ2-7; 12 bases align to TRBD2. The CDR3 loop spans 16 amino acids. Germline V gives CDR1 LGHNA, CDR2 YNFKEQ. The ends lost 1 base at V and 7 bases at J; junction bases unmatched: 8. The CDR3 protein is CASSQGASGGAGEQYF. DNA of the CDR3: TGTGCCAGCAGCCAAGGGGCTAGCGGGGGGGCAGGGGAGCAGTACTTC.

The chain carries TRBV4-3 and TRBJ2-1; D is unresolved. Trimming shortened V by 0 bases and J by 9 bases, and 15 bases separated the two germline ends. Germline values: CDR1 LGHNA, CDR2 YSLEER. The CDR3 consists of 15 residues. CDR3 bases: TGCGCCAGCAGCCAAGACTTTCTGCCTTCGGGTGAGCAGTTCTTC. Encoded protein: CASSQDFLPSGEQFF.

The chain carries TRBV4-1 and TRBJ2-3, with TRBD2 matching over 8 bases. This CDR3 is 15 amino acids long. V was pared by 2 bases and J by 7 bases, with 8 bases of the junction left unmatched. Germline loops: CDR1 MGHRA, CDR2 YSYEKL. In DNA form, the CDR3 reads TGCGCCAGCAGCCAACTCGCGGGGGGTTTGAATACGCAGTATTTT. Protein: CASSQLAGGLNTQYF.

The chain uses TRBV6-5 and TRBJ1-4; perhaps TRBD1 as D (5 bases). Looked up from germline, CDR1 is MNHEY and CDR2 is SVGAGI. The CDR3 extends over 14 amino acids. The ends were cut back, 0 bases at V and 3 bases at J, with 5 bases in the middle. Written as DNA, the CDR3 is TGTGCCAGCAGTTACTCGACAGCTAATGAAAAACTGTTTTTT. Amino acid sequence: CASSYSTANEKLFF.

The CDR3 DNA is TGTGCCAGTAGTGCTTACAGGGGCGCCTACGAGCAGTACTTC. Its protein is CASSAYRGAYEQYF. The V and J genes are TRBV19 and TRBJ2-7, with 7 bases fitting TRBD1. In germline, CDR1 is LNHDA, CDR2 SQIVND (reference sequence). The CDR3 is made up of 14 amino acids. V lost 5 bases to trimming and J lost 2 bases; unmatched junction nucleotides: 6.